Given below is one TCR beta chain in context. No cognate antigen has been identified for it. There are no base qualities to consult, and no much larger clone falls within one base. This sample stems from a study of post-analysis software for immune sequencing data (dated by TCRdb to between 2014 and 2017). With regard to the full study: The recorded disease courses included relapsing-remitting, secondary progressive and progressive-relapsing multiple sclerosis, and some patients had no subtype annotation. Patient repertoires were compared against around 10 previously published healthy control repertoires from donors aged 6 to 25 years. A subset of samples was prepared in parallel using single-end sample barcoding, then pooled and co-amplified after Illumina adapter ligation.

The method was PCR. TCRdb names Illumina HiSeq 2500 as the instrument used. To reduce PCR and sequencing biases, unique molecular identifiers were built into the TCR beta cDNA libraries. Some 500,000 cDNA molecules were obtained for every 1 to 10 million input T cells, so each molecule roughly corresponded to one T cell. The same protocol used for the earlier healthy control dataset was applied to prepare and sequence the patient libraries. Within a given batch, samples were prepared together, multiplexed and sequenced on the same HiSeq lane. As for the original processing: Raw barcoded reads were processed with MIGEC, discarding single-read molecular identifier groups before consensus assembly and CDR3 extraction. VDJtools was used for post-analysis of the clonotype tables, with diversity normalized by down-sampling every dataset to the smallest sample size. Repertoire overlap clustering matched CDR3 amino acid but not nucleotide sequences to correct batch-related cross-sample contamination. TCRdb reran the public reads through fastp at Q25 and MiXCR, keeping productive beta chains. Records with the same CDR3 protein are collapsed into one entry carrying the most frequent genes and DNA. Clone size and V and J calls follow TCRdb, not the original study. Counted in this sample were about 820,000 distinct CDR3 sequences; around 53% of them appeared once. The ten top clones hold 4.6% of the sample.

From a lookup of the germline V gene, CDR1 and CDR2 are MNHNS and SASEGT. V is shortened by 2 bases, J by 5 bases, and the region joining them spans 10 bases. The CDR3 goes from the cysteine to the phenylalanine over 14 residues. Only the CDR3 portion is preserved as DNA: 42 bases, with reading frame beginning at the first base. Broad study findings and their caveats: Compared with controls, multiple sclerosis patients had significantly lower normalized Chao1 diversity, a finding suggesting substantial peripheral T-cell clonal expansion. Direct clustering with F measure revealed strong co-clustering of samples prepared in the same batch, which led to a batch-effect correction. Significantly higher frequencies in patients than in controls were found for a few TRBV segments, including TRBV5-6, TRBV5-1 and TRBV20-1. The control group was slightly older than the multiple sclerosis patient group.

TCR beta repertoires were profiled from peripheral blood of approximately 13 young patients with multiple sclerosis to demonstrate the VDJtools post-analysis software. The multiple sclerosis patients were children and adolescents between roughly 6 and 17 years of age. The sequence was obtained from a girl under 18 with multiple sclerosis. The source material was blood. The chain joins TRBV6-1 to TRBJ1-5, and possibly TRBD1, on 6 matching bases. CDR3 protein: CASSETGRDQPQHF. The nucleotide sequence reads as follows: TGTGCCAGCAGTGAAACAGGGAGGGATCAGCCCCAGCATTTT.